Following are 6 T cell receptor beta chains from one sample sequenced in a study of cytomegalovirus exposure and HLA in healthy donors. PCR amplification relied on 60 Vbeta primers (plus 13 Jbeta primers). TCRdb's copy holds only in-frame clones and misses some; the assay was immunoSEQ multiplex PCR. The repertoire consists of 150,000 to 200,000 clones, with about four fifths occurring once and the leading ten covering approximately 1.8%. Input material: PBMCs. Receptor source: a man younger than 35 in good health and CMV-seronegative.

The table lists this clone with a few counts. The chain combines TRBV11-2 with TRBJ2-5; 7 nucleotides align to TRBD1. This CDR3 has 12 amino acids. The J segment lost 3 bases and the V segment lost 6 bases, leaving 1 base of the junction unmatched. Germline CDR1 reads SGHAT; CDR2 reads FQNNGV. The CDR3 bases are TGTGCCAGCAGTGGACAGGAAGAGACCCAGTACTTC. Translated, it gives CASSGQEETQYF.

V gene TRBV5-1 combines with J gene TRBJ1-3; D call uncertain. The length of the CDR3 is 14 residues. Trimming removed 0 bases at V and 0 bases at J, with 4 bases between. Germline V CDR1 and CDR2: SGHRS, YFSETQ. In DNA form, the CDR3 reads TGCGCCAGCAGCTTGGGGCCCTCTGGAAACACCATATATTTT. Residues: CASSLGPSGNTIYF.

V gene TRBV13 combines with J gene TRBJ2-5; 14 nucleotides align to TRBD2. Germline V lookup: CDR1 PRHDT, CDR2 FYEKMQ (reference sequence). The CDR3 runs 18 residues. The V segment lost 5 bases and the J segment 1 base; nucleotides outside the gene matches: 9. CDR3 in DNA: TGTGCCAGCAGCGTGTGGGGACTAGCGGGAGAAGGCCAAGAGACCCAGTACTTC. Protein product: CASSVWGLAGEGQETQYF.

V is TRBV6-5 and J is TRBJ1-2; D possibly corresponds to TRBD1 (6 bases). Trimming cost V 4 bases and J 8 bases, with 17 bases left between them. Germline V lookup: CDR1 MNHEY, CDR2 SVGAGI. The CDR3 has 14 amino acids. CDR3 loop: CASSSRQAQRGYTF. CDR3 coding DNA: TGTGCCAGCAGTTCCCGACAGGCCCAGCGGGGCTACACCTTC.

This chain links TRBV5-4 with TRBJ2-2, with 14 bases fitting TRBD2. CDR3 size: 18 residues. Germline CDR1 reads SGHNT; CDR2 reads YYREEE (reference sequence). Unmatched junction bases numbered 5, after V lost 0 bases and J lost 4 bases. In DNA, the CDR3 is TGTGCCAGCAGCTTGGAGGGACTAGCGGGAGAGAGCACCGGGGAGCTGTTTTTT. It translates to CASSLEGLAGESTGELFF.

V gene TRBV30 combines with J gene TRBJ2-1; D is ambiguous. The length of the CDR3 is 13 residues. CDR1 is GTSNPN and CDR2 is SVGIG in the germline V gene (reference sequence). Deletions cut 2 bases from V and 9 bases from J, with 14 bases between. The CDR3 DNA follows: TGTGCCTGGAGTTTTACCCTAGTGTCTGAGCAGTTCTTC. Its translation: CAWSFTLVSEQFF.